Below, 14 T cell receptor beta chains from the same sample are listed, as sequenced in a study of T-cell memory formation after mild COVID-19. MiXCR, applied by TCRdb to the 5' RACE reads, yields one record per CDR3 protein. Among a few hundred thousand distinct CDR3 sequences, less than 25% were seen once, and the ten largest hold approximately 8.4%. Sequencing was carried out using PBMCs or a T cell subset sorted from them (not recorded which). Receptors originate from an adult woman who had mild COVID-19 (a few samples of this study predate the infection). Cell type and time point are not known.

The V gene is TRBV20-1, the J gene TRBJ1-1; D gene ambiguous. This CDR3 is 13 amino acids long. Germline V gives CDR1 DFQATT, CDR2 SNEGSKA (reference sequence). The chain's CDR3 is CSYYSGFNTEAFF. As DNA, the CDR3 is TGCAGCTATTACTCGGGGTTTAACACTGAAGCTTTCTTT.

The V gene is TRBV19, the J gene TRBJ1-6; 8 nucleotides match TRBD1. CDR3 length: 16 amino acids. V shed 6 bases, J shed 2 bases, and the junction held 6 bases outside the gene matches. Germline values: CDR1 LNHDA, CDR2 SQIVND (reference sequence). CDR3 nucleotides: TGTGCCAGTAGCGCGGACAGGGAAGCCTATAATTCACCCCTCCACTTT. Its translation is CASSADREAYNSPLHF.

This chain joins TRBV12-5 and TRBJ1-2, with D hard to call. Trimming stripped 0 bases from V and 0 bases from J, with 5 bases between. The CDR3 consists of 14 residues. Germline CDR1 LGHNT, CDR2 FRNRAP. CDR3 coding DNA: TGTGCTAGTGGTTTGGTGGGGACTAACTATGGCTACACCTTC. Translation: CASGLVGTNYGYTF.

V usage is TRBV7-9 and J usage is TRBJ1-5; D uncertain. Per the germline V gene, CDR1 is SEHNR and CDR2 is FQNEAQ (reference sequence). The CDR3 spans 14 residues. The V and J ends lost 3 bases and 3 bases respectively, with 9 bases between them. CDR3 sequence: CASSFPGNNQPQHF. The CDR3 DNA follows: TGTGCCAGCAGCTTCCCCGGGAACAATCAGCCCCAGCATTTT.

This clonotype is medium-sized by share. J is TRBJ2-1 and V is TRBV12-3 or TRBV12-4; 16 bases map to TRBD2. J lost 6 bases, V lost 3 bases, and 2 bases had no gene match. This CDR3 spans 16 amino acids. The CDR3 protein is CASSLGLAGGPNEQFF. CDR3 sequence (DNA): TGTGCCAGCAGTTTGGGACTAGCGGGGGGGCCCAATGAGCAGTTCTTC.

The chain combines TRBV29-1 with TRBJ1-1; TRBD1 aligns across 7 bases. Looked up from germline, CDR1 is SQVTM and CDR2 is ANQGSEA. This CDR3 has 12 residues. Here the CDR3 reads CGGGQTNTEAFF. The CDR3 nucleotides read TGCGGCGGGGGACAGACGAACACTGAAGCTTTCTTT.

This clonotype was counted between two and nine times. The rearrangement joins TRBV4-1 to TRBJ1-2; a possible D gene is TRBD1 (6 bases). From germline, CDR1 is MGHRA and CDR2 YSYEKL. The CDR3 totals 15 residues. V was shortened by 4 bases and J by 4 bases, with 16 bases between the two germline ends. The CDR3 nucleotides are TGCGCCAGCAGCCGCCTCGTCGGACAGATCTATGGCTACACCTTC. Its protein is CASSRLVGQIYGYTF.

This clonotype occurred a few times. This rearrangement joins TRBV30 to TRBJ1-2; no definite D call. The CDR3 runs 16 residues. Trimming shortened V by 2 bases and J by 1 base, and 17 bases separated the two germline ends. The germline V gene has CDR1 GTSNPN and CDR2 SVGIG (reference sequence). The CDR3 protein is CAWSQHTWTVNYGYTF. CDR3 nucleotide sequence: TGTGCCTGGAGTCAACACACTTGGACGGTTAACTATGGCTACACCTTC. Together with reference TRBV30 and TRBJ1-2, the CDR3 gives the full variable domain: SQTIHQWPATLVQPVGSPLSLECTVEGTSNPNLYWYRQAAGRGLQLLFYSVGIGQISSEVPQNLSASRPQDRQFILSSKKLLLSDSGFYLCAWSQHTWTVNYGYTFGSGTRLTVV.

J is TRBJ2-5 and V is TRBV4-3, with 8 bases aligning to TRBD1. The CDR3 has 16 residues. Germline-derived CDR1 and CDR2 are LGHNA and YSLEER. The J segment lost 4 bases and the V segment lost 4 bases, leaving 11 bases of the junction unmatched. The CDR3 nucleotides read TGCGCCAGCAGCCCTCGAAGTGAGACAGGGGTAGAGACCCAGTACTTC. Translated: CASSPRSETGVETQYF.

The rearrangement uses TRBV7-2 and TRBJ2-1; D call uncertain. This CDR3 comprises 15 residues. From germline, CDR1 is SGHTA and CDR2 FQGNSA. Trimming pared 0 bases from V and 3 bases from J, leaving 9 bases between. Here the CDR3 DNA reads TGTGCCAGCAGCTTAGCGCTTGGCCTCTACAATGAGCAGTTCTTC. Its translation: CASSLALGLYNEQFF.

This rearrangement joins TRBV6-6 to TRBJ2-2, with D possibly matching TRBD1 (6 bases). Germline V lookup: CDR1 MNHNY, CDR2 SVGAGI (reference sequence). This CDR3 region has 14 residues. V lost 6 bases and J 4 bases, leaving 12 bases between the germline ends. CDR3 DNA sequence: TGTGCCAGCAGGATACAGGGCACCACCGGGGAGCTGTTTTTT. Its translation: CASRIQGTTGELFF.

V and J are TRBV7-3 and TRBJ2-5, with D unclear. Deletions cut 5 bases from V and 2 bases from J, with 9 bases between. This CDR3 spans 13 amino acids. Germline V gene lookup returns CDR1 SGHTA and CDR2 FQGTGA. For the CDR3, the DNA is TGTGCCAGCAGCCGGAGTGTTCAAGAGACCCAGTACTTC. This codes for CASSRSVQETQYF. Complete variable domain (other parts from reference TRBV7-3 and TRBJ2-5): GAGVSQTPSNKVTEKGKYVELRCDPISGHTALYWYRQSLGQGPEFLIYFQGTGAADDSGLPNDRFFAVRPEGSVSTLKIQRTERGDSAVYLCASSRSVQETQYFGPGTRLLVL.

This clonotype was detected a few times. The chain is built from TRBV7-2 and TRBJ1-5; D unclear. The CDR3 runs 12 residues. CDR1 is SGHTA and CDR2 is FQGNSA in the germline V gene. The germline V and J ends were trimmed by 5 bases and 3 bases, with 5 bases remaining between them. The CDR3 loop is CASSVDNQPQHF. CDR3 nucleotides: TGTGCCAGCAGCGTAGACAATCAGCCCCAGCATTTT.

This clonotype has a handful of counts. This CDR3 is CATSPQGNTGELFF. Written as DNA, the CDR3 is TGTGCCACCAGCCCCCAGGGTAACACCGGGGAGCTGTTTTTT. V gene TRBV24-1 combines with J gene TRBJ2-2; possibly TRBD1 for D (5 bases). Germline loops: CDR1 KGHDR, CDR2 SFDVKD. The CDR3 extends over 14 amino acids. V lost 7 bases, J lost 2 bases, and 10 bases lay in between.